Shown below are 27 T cell receptor beta chains from a single sample sequenced in a study of cytomegalovirus exposure and HLA in healthy donors. Profiled with immunoSEQ multiplex PCR; TCRdb holds only in-frame clones, not every one. The sample holds fewer than 90,000 clones, roughly 84% seen once. Sequencing was performed on PBMCs. Receptors originate from a woman aged 18-30 years in good health and CMV-seropositive.

The J gene is TRBJ2-5, the V gene TRBV30; D unclear. Germline-derived CDR1 and CDR2 are GTSNPN and SVGIG (reference sequence). V lost 4 bases and J lost 5, with 14 bases in between. This CDR3 is built from 13 residues. The chain's CDR3 is CAWNTILWETQYF. In nucleotides, the CDR3 is TGTGCCTGGAATACAATCCTTTGGGAGACCCAGTACTTC.

This chain uses TRBV7-8 with TRBJ2-1; 12 nucleotides agree with TRBD2. CDR3 size: 16 residues. Germline lookup yields CDR1 SGHVS and CDR2 FQNEAQ. Trimming removed 5 bases from V and 3 bases from J; junction bases left unmatched: 5. CDR3 region: CASSAGLAGLYNEQFF. The CDR3 nucleotides are TGTGCCAGCAGCGCCGGACTAGCGGGGCTCTACAATGAGCAGTTCTTC.

This sequence joins TRBV28 and TRBJ1-2; D call uncertain. Trimming removed 7 bases from V and 2 bases from J, with 11 bases in between. The CDR3 runs 13 residues. Germline loops: CDR1 MDHEN, CDR2 SYDVKM. The CDR3: CASTFRGNYGYTF. CDR3 sequence (DNA): TGTGCCAGCACCTTTAGAGGGAACTATGGCTACACCTTC.

This clone was picked up a small number of times. V and J are TRBV7-3 and TRBJ1-6, with 7 bases identical to TRBD1. The CDR3 loop spans 14 amino acids. The ends lost 5 bases at V and 7 bases at J; junction bases unmatched: 5. Looked up from germline, CDR1 is SGHTA and CDR2 is FQGTGA. CDR3 sequence: CASSPGTANSPLHF. CDR3 DNA sequence: TGTGCCAGCAGCCCCGGGACAGCAAATTCACCCCTCCACTTT.

The chain is built from TRBV7-8 and TRBJ2-3; TRBD1 is a possible D gene (6 bases). V was cut by 5 bases and J by 0 bases, with 12 bases left in between. CDR3 length: 15 residues. Germline V gives CDR1 SGHVS, CDR2 FQNEAQ. The DNA for the CDR3 is TGTGCCAGCAGCCCGATGGGGGCAAGCACAGATACGCAGTATTTT. This translates into CASSPMGASTDTQYF. Supplemented by reference TRBV7-8 and TRBJ2-3, the full variable domain reads GAGVSQSPRYKVAKRGQDVALRCDPISGHVSLFWYQQALGQGPEFLTYFQNEAQLDKSGLPSDRFFAERPEGSVSTLKIQRTQQEDSAVYLCASSPMGASTDTQYFGPGTRLTVL.

The V call is TRBV9, the J call TRBJ2-3; the match to TRBD2 covers 15 bases. Trimming took 0 bases from V and 0 from J; bases not matched to a gene: 5. Germline values: CDR1 SGDLS, CDR2 YYNGEE. The CDR3 is made up of 19 amino acids. This chain's CDR3 is CASSVGTSGGASSTDTQYF. CDR3 nucleotides: TGTGCCAGCAGCGTAGGGACTAGCGGGGGGGCCTCCAGCACAGATACGCAGTATTTT.

With regard to this clone: Other nucleotide sequences from this sample produce the same CDR3. This chain uses TRBV7-3 with TRBJ2-5, with 7 bases lining up with TRBD2. Germline trimming cut 4 bases from V and 5 bases from J; bases unmatched to any gene: 4. Looked up from germline, CDR1 is SGHTA and CDR2 is FQGTGA. This CDR3 has 13 amino acids. Here the CDR3 reads CASSSGLGETQYF. As DNA, the CDR3 is TGTGCCAGCAGCTCCGGACTAGGGGAGACCCAGTACTTC. Full variable domain (rest looked up from reference TRBV7-3 and TRBJ2-5): GAGVSQTPSNKVTEKGKYVELRCDPISGHTALYWYRQSLGQGPEFLIYFQGTGAADDSGLPNDRFFAVRPEGSVSTLKIQRTERGDSAVYLCASSSGLGETQYFGPGTRLLVL.

This rearrangement joins TRBV7-9 to TRBJ1-1; 9 bases map to TRBD1. Germline V gene data show CDR1 as SEHNR and CDR2 as FQNEAQ (reference sequence). This CDR3 has 15 amino acids. Trimming removed 1 base from V and 3 bases from J; junction bases left unmatched: 3. The CDR3 is CASSLDWDRDTEAFF. The CDR3 nucleotides are TGTGCCAGCAGCTTAGATTGGGACAGGGACACTGAAGCTTTCTTT.

CDR3: CASSAGTSGAYEQYF. Here the CDR3 DNA reads TGTGCCAGCAGCGCGGGGACTAGCGGGGCCTACGAGCAGTACTTC. V is TRBV11-2 and J is TRBJ2-7; 13 positions agree with TRBD2. This CDR3 has 15 amino acids. V lost 5 bases, J lost 2 bases, and 3 bases stayed unmatched. The V gene's germline CDR1 is SGHAT and CDR2 FQNNGV.

The chain's CDR3 is CASSRDRDTYEQYF. DNA of the CDR3: TGCGCCAGCAGCCGGGACAGGGACACTTACGAGCAGTACTTC. This rearrangement joins TRBV5-1 to TRBJ2-5, with 9 bases aligning to TRBD1. The J call may be mistaken, given a closer DNA end match to TRBJ2-7. CDR1 and CDR2 (germline): SGHRS, YFSETQ. The CDR3 has 14 amino acids.

This clone has just one count. The gene calls are TRBV6-9 and TRBJ2-1, with no clear D. Trimming shortened V by 0 bases and J by 3 bases, and 6 bases separated the two germline ends. Per the germline V gene, CDR1 is MNHGY and CDR2 is SVAAGI. This CDR3 region has 14 residues. The CDR3 loop reads CASSYSWSYNEQFF. In nucleotides, the CDR3 is TGTGCCAGCAGTTATTCTTGGAGCTACAATGAGCAGTTCTTC.

The rearrangement uses TRBV2 and TRBJ2-7; no clear D gene. The V end lost 11 bases, the J end lost 1 base, and 9 bases lay between the germline ends. Looked up from germline, CDR1 is SNHLY and CDR2 is FYNNEI. CDR3 length equals 11 residues. The CDR3 bases are TGTGCCGTACGGTCGTCCTACGAGCAGTACTTC. Protein product: CAVRSSYEQYF.

The table lists this clone with a few counts. In DNA form, the CDR3 reads TGTGCCAGTAGTAAACCGGGACAGGGTGCCTACGAGCAGTACTTC. Its protein is CASSKPGQGAYEQYF. The V gene is TRBV19, the J gene TRBJ2-7; 9 bases are a match to TRBD1. The CDR3 sequence is 15 residues long. Germline V gene data show CDR1 as LNHDA and CDR2 as SQIVND (reference sequence). The junction had 6 bases not matched to a gene; V was cut back by 4 bases and J by 2 bases. Complete variable domain (other parts from reference TRBV19 and TRBJ2-7): DGGITQSPKYLFRKEGQNVTLSCEQNLNHDAMYWYRQDPGQGLRLIYYSQIVNDFQKGDIAEGYSVSREKKESFPLTVTSAQKNPTAFYLCASSKPGQGAYEQYFGPGTRLTVT.

This chain connects TRBV19 to TRBJ2-4; TRBD2 is a possible D gene (7 bases). The CDR3 runs to 21 residues. Germline-derived CDR1 and CDR2 are LNHDA and SQIVND (reference sequence). The germline V and J ends were trimmed by 6 bases and 0 bases, with 30 bases remaining between them. The CDR3 DNA reads as TGTGCCAGTAGCGTCCATTCGCGGGGGCAATCAGATATACTAGCCAAAAACATTCAGTACTTC. It encodes CASSVHSRGQSDILAKNIQYF.

The chain joins TRBV27 to TRBJ2-7, with 7 bases identical to TRBD2. The CDR3 extends over 15 amino acids. Germline values: CDR1 MNHEY, CDR2 SMNVEV (reference sequence). Germline trimming cut 6 bases from V and 2 bases from J; bases unmatched to any gene: 10. The CDR3 is CASRAQRAGAYEQYF. In DNA, the CDR3 is TGTGCCAGCAGGGCTCAGCGGGCGGGGGCCTACGAGCAGTACTTC.

This sequence joins TRBV9 and TRBJ2-1; 11 nucleotides agree with TRBD2. Unmatched junction bases numbered 7, after V lost 6 bases and J lost 8 bases. From germline, CDR1 is SGDLS and CDR2 YYNGEE. This CDR3 is built from 14 residues. The CDR3 region has the DNA TGTGCCAGCACCCGTAGCGGGGGGGCCCATGAGCAGTTCTTC. Its protein product is CASTRSGGAHEQFF.

This chain uses TRBV19 with TRBJ1-4; D is possibly TRBD1 (6 bases). The CDR3 sequence is 14 residues long. Germline CDR1 LNHDA, CDR2 SQIVND (reference sequence). Trimming shortened V by 9 bases and J by 7 bases, and 18 bases separated the two germline ends. The CDR3 sequence: CASRVQGGGEKLFF. The CDR3 DNA follows: TGTGCCAGCAGAGTACAGGGAGGGGGTGAAAAACTGTTTTTT. Full variable domain (missing parts from reference TRBV19 and TRBJ1-4): DGGITQSPKYLFRKEGQNVTLSCEQNLNHDAMYWYRQDPGQGLRLIYYSQIVNDFQKGDIAEGYSVSREKKESFPLTVTSAQKNPTAFYLCASRVQGGGEKLFFGSGTQLSVL.

The rearrangement joins TRBV27 to TRBJ2-3; possibly TRBD1 for D (5 bases). CDR3 length: 18 residues. The V end was cut by 5 bases, the J end by 0 bases, with 21 bases between. Germline lookup yields CDR1 MNHEY and CDR2 SMNVEV (reference sequence). This CDR3 reads CASSKGYRGGVSTDTQYF. The DNA of the CDR3 is TGTGCCAGCAGTAAGGGGTATCGAGGCGGAGTTAGCACAGATACGCAGTATTTT.

This sequence joins TRBV4-1 and TRBJ2-2; 7 nucleotides align to TRBD1. This CDR3 has 17 residues. The V gene end was trimmed by 3 bases and the J gene end by 4 bases; junction bases not matched to a gene: 11. The germline V gene has CDR1 MGHRA and CDR2 YSYEKL. Written as DNA, the CDR3 is TGCGCCAGCAGCCAGACCGGTACAGGGGATTTCACCGGGGAGCTGTTTTTT. Translating it yields CASSQTGTGDFTGELFF.

The chain recombines TRBV5-1 with TRBJ2-3, with TRBD2 matching 12 bases. Germline assignment: CDR1 SGHRS and CDR2 YFSETQ. Unmatched junction bases numbered 4, after V lost 0 bases and J lost 2 bases. The CDR3 totals 17 residues. CDR3 DNA: TGCGCCAGCAGCTTGGTTACTAGCGGGGGGTCCACAGATACGCAGTATTTT. Translation gives CASSLVTSGGSTDTQYF.

This chain links TRBV18 with TRBJ2-5; D might be TRBD1 (5 bases). The germline V gene encodes CDR1 KGHSH and CDR2 LQKENI. The CDR3 totals 13 residues. Trimming took 4 bases from V and 1 from J, leaving 7 bases between them. In DNA form, the CDR3 reads TGTGCCAGCTCACGACAGCCCCAAGAGACCCAGTACTTC. It yields the protein CASSRQPQETQYF.

The chain has TRBV10-3 and TRBJ1-4; 12 bases fit TRBD1. Germline V gene lookup returns CDR1 ENHRY and CDR2 SYGVKD. Germline trimming cut 0 bases from V and 8 bases from J; bases unmatched to any gene: 1. There are 15 residues in the CDR3. The CDR3 region has the DNA TGTGCCATCAGTGAGTCGGGACAGGGGGCGGAAAAACTGTTTTTT. This encodes CAISESGQGAEKLFF.

The chain carries TRBV11-2 and TRBJ2-7, with TRBD2 matching 16 bases. V dropped 6 bases and J dropped 3; count of bases not matched to a gene: 5. The CDR3 is 16 amino acids. CDR1 and CDR2 (germline): SGHAT, FQNNGV. The CDR3 protein is CASSRGTSGGVYEQYF. In DNA, the CDR3 is TGTGCCAGCAGTAGGGGGACTAGCGGGGGGGTCTACGAGCAGTACTTC.

The J gene is TRBJ1-3, the V gene TRBV5-6; TRBD1 is a possible D gene (5 bases). The V end lost 0 bases, the J end lost 7 bases, and 14 bases lay between the germline ends. CDR1 is SGHDT, CDR2 YYEEEE, per germline. The CDR3 has 15 amino acids. The CDR3, as DNA: TGTGCCAGCAGCTTGGCCGCCAGGGCAGGTAACACCATATATTTT. Translation: CASSLAARAGNTIYF.

V is TRBV6-4 and J is TRBJ2-1, with 11 nucleotides matching TRBD2. The junction had 3 bases not matched to a gene; V was cut back by 5 bases and J by 3 bases. CDR3 length equals 15 residues. Germline-derived CDR1 and CDR2 are MRHNA and SNTAGT. The CDR3 loop is CASSPTSGDYNEQFF. The DNA for the CDR3 is TGTGCCAGCAGTCCGACTAGCGGGGACTACAATGAGCAGTTCTTC.

The chain couples TRBV19 to TRBJ1-2; 8 nucleotides align to TRBD1. The CDR3 extends over 15 amino acids. The germline V gene has CDR1 LNHDA and CDR2 SQIVND (reference sequence). The V segment lost 4 bases and the J segment 8 bases; nucleotides outside the gene matches: 12. This CDR3 reads CASSTLRTGPRGYTF. The CDR3, as DNA: TGTGCCAGTAGTACCCTTCGGACAGGGCCGAGAGGCTACACCTTC.

This clone was counted only a few times. The gene calls are TRBV6-1 and TRBJ2-7; 7 bases agree with TRBD1. J was trimmed by 2 bases and V by 11 bases; bases with no gene match: 9. Per the germline V gene, CDR1 is MNHNS and CDR2 is SASEGT. The CDR3 extends over 13 amino acids. CDR3 DNA: TGTGCCGGCCAGCAGCAGGGGGCCTACGAGCAGTACTTC. Its translation is CAGQQQGAYEQYF.